This T cell receptor beta chain was recorded in a study of cytomegalovirus exposure and HLA in healthy donors. Broader study findings: In an earlier analysis, about 87% or about 30%: the productive usage of most TCR beta V segments. Associated with cytomegalovirus, according to the listing, were around 170 TCR beta chains.

Details on this clone: Its antigen is undetermined.

13 Jbeta primers and 60 Vbeta primers were used for the PCR. Method: immunoSEQ multiplex PCR; TCRdb's copy keeps in-frame clones and lacks some. The sample holds 90,000 to 130,000 clones, over 65% seen once. The V and J ends lost 8 bases and 4 bases, in that order; junction bases with no gene match: 12. Germline V gives CDR1 GTSNPN, CDR2 SVGIG (reference sequence). The CDR3 length is 16 residues. The chain is built from TRBV30 and TRBJ2-3; 13 positions match TRBD2. The sample was PBMCs. The source is a man aged 30 to 39 in good health and CMV-seropositive. The CDR3 spells CARGTSGVLEADTQYF. The CDR3 DNA is TGTGCCAGAGGGACTAGCGGGGTCCTCGAGGCAGATACGCAGTATTTT.